The entry that follows covers one T cell receptor (beta chain) sequence. Its antigen is currently unknown. Unsorted libraries used 2 million PBMCs kept at -80 degrees C. The cDNA was synthesized by means of template-switch 5'RACE, which was carried out with 10-nucleotide random UMIs. Every sequencing run gave over 170 million TCR-beta sequences, taken from 15-18 subjects. Each CDR3 protein gets one entry after TCRdb re-called the 5' RACE reads with MiXCR. The sample yields tens of thousands of distinct CDR3 sequences, about an eighth seen once. This sample was included in a study of neurological immune-mediated disorders. Study-level findings and limits: None of the CDR3 amino acid sequences in expanded clones turned up in more than one subject, which points to private repertoires in all groups.

CDR3 size: 15 residues. Trimming stripped 1 base from V and 6 bases from J, with 13 bases between. Germline CDR1 is SEHNR and CDR2 is FQNEAQ (reference sequence). The receptor was derived from a woman aged 55-70 years with HTLV-1-associated myelopathy (HAM/TSP). The chain links TRBV7-9 to TRBJ2-1, with no clear D. Sequences were obtained from PBMCs. The CDR3, as DNA: TGTGCCAGCAGCTTAGTGACGGGTCTTCTCAATGAGCAGTTCTTC. Translating it yields CASSLVTGLLNEQFF.